Included here is one TCR beta chain sequence, with context. Its target is not known. This sample is part of a study of T cells expressing NK-cell markers. Study information: Seven of the eight sequenced donors were HCMV-seropositive; one was seronegative. Regarding the study as a whole: Of the CD8+ T cells in more than five donors, roughly 1.0-7.5% belonged to dominant NKG2C+ clonotypes. Once again these clonotypes came out on top in the CD3+CD56-NKG2C+ fraction of a handful of donors.

TCRdb processed the 5' RACE reads again and assigns one entry to each CDR3 protein, with no DNA. This sample contains about 460,000 distinct CDR3 sequences. The CDR3 extends over 12 amino acids. Germline lookup yields CDR1 MNHNS and CDR2 SASEGT. Sequencing was done on a sample of blood T cells: a sorted CD56 or NKG2C T cell subset, CD4+ or CD8+ T cells, or bulk PBMC T cells (not recorded which). The origin of this receptor is a woman in her fifties or sixties in good health. The chain joins TRBV6-1 to TRBJ1-1. CDR3 sequence: CASSAILGEAFF.